The 26 T cell receptor beta chains presented below share a single source sample, sequenced in a study of T-cell reconstitution after alpha-beta-depleted transplantation in children. Unique molecular identifiers were incorporated during preparation of the TCRbeta library. TCRdb redid the calling of the PCR reads with MiXCR, one entry per CDR3 protein. Of 670,000 or so distinct CDR3 sequences in the sample, around 13% were seen once. Specimen: PBMCs, collected before TCRalphabeta/CD19-depleted stem cell transplant. The receptors originated from a girl aged 2 to 10 with congenital amegakaryocytic thrombocytopenia, due to receive a stem cell transplant.

This clonotype was picked up many times. The rearrangement joins TRBV24-1 to TRBJ1-2; D is uncertain. V gave up 5 bases and J gave up 5 bases, with 20 bases separating them. This CDR3 contains 16 residues. Germline V gene lookup returns CDR1 KGHDR and CDR2 SFDVKD. This CDR3 reads CATSAADNGRFYGYTF. The DNA for the CDR3 is TGTGCCACCAGTGCCGCAGACAACGGACGGTTTTATGGCTACACCTTC.

The sample holds a few counts of this clonotype. The chain uses TRBV11-2 and TRBJ1-4; D is unclear. CDR1 and CDR2 (germline): SGHAT, FQNNGV. CDR3 size: 13 residues. Trimming stripped 1 base from V and 11 bases from J, with 11 bases between. The CDR3 bases are TGTGCCAGCAGCTTAGCGGCGGGGATGAAACTGTTTTTT. It codes for CASSLAAGMKLFF.

There are many counts of this clonotype. The chain recombines TRBV20-1 with TRBJ1-1; no firm D call. CDR3 size: 12 residues. Germline V gene lookup returns CDR1 DFQATT and CDR2 SNEGSKA (reference sequence). Trimming removed 4 bases from V and 2 bases from J, with 8 bases in between. Here the CDR3 reads CSATGFNTEAFF. The CDR3 coding sequence is TGCAGTGCTACAGGATTCAACACTGAAGCTTTCTTT.

This clonotype was detected many times. The J gene is TRBJ2-1, the V gene TRBV10-3; 13 bases agree with TRBD2. V shed 10 bases and J 6 bases; nucleotides not matched to a gene: 6. The CDR3 contains 14 residues. Germline-derived CDR1 and CDR2 are ENHRY and SYGVKD. CDR3 DNA: TGTGCCACGCAACTAGCGGGAGGGGGCAATGAGCAGTTCTTC. Translation gives CATQLAGGGNEQFF.

This clonotype was observed a handful of times. The rearrangement links TRBV20-1 to TRBJ2-7, with 11 bases fitting TRBD1. This CDR3 is built from 16 residues. The germline V gene encodes CDR1 DFQATT and CDR2 SNEGSKA (reference sequence). Unmatched junction bases numbered 10, after V lost 2 bases and J lost 4 bases. The CDR3 is CSARRTGTGGTYEQYF. The DNA for the CDR3 is TGCAGTGCTAGAAGGACCGGGACAGGGGGTACTTACGAGCAGTACTTC.

This clonotype was seen many times. This chain uses TRBV25-1 with TRBJ2-2; D may be TRBD2 (6 bases). The germline V gene encodes CDR1 MGHDK and CDR2 SYGVNS. There are 19 residues in the CDR3. V was trimmed by 3 bases and J by 0 bases, leaving 20 bases between them. The CDR3 DNA reads as TGTGCCAGCAGTGATATTGGGACTCTCCACGAACCGAACACCGGGGAGCTGTTTTTT. Translated: CASSDIGTLHEPNTGELFF.

This clonotype was seen repeatedly, ten times or more. The gene calls are TRBV20-1 and TRBJ2-1; D might be TRBD1 (5 bases). Germline V gene lookup returns CDR1 DFQATT and CDR2 SNEGSKA (reference sequence). This CDR3 is 14 amino acids long. Between the trimmed V and J ends, which lost 3 bases and 4 bases, there was a span of 13 bases. The CDR3: CSARSHTGYNEQFF. Here the CDR3 DNA reads TGCAGTGCTAGGTCGCATACAGGATACAATGAGCAGTTCTTC.

This clonotype was counted at least ten times. The rearrangement joins TRBV20-1 to TRBJ2-1; 9 positions match TRBD2. CDR1 and CDR2 (germline): DFQATT, SNEGSKA (reference sequence). This CDR3 has 14 residues. Trimming removed 3 bases from V and 9 bases from J; junction bases left unmatched: 9. The CDR3: CSASKAGGPGEQFF. The CDR3 DNA reads as TGCAGTGCTAGTAAGGCGGGAGGGCCCGGTGAGCAGTTCTTC.

This sequence joins TRBV5-1 and TRBJ2-3; 10 bases map to TRBD2. Germline assignment: CDR1 SGHRS and CDR2 YFSETQ. This CDR3 has 16 residues. V was clipped by 4 bases and J by 2 bases; unmatched bases: 7. CDR3 in amino acids: CASSNGLAEDTDTQYF. The CDR3 DNA follows: TGCGCCAGCAGCAACGGACTAGCGGAGGACACAGATACGCAGTATTTT.

In this sample, this clonotype turned up many times. The chain carries TRBV10-2 and TRBJ2-1; TRBD1 might be the D (6 bases). Trimming pared 7 bases from V and 8 bases from J, leaving 9 bases between. This CDR3 has 11 residues. Germline assignment: CDR1 WSHSY and CDR2 SAAADI. This CDR3 reads CASKQGYEQFF. CDR3 bases: TGCGCCAGCAAACAGGGCTATGAGCAGTTCTTC.

This clonotype was seen many times. V gene TRBV5-1 combines with J gene TRBJ1-1; the match to TRBD1 covers 8 bases. Germline CDR1 and CDR2: SGHRS and YFSETQ. Unmatched junction bases numbered 8, after V lost 5 bases and J lost 5 bases. The CDR3 is 14 residues long. The CDR3 DNA sequence: TGCGCCAGCAGGCCACAGGGGGATAGGACTGAAGCTTTCTTT. Its translation: CASRPQGDRTEAFF.

This clonotype was found a few times. V and J are TRBV7-9 and TRBJ1-5, with D unclear. The germline gives CDR1 SEHNR, CDR2 FQNEAQ (reference sequence). The length of the CDR3 is 17 residues. V gave up 1 base and J gave up 3 bases, with 16 bases separating them. The CDR3 DNA reads as TGTGCCAGCAGCTTAGAGGACGGAGCGTGGCCCAATCAGCCCCAGCATTTT. This codes for CASSLEDGAWPNQPQHF. The full variable domain, rest sourced from reference TRBV7-9 and TRBJ1-5, is DTGVSQNPRHKITKRGQNVTFRCDPISEHNRLYWYRQTLGQGPEFLTYFQNEAQLEKSRLLSDRFSAERPKGSFSTLEIQRTEQGDSAMYLCASSLEDGAWPNQPQHFGDGTRLSIL.

The rearrangement joins TRBV5-5 to TRBJ2-3; D ambiguous. The CDR3 spans 17 residues. V gave up 4 bases and J gave up 2 bases, with 20 bases separating them. In germline, CDR1 is SGHKS, CDR2 YYEKEE (reference sequence). The chain's CDR3 is CASSLGPESPHTDTQYF. The CDR3 nucleotides are TGTGCCAGCAGCCTAGGACCCGAATCCCCACACACAGATACGCAGTATTTT. The full variable domain, in which reference TRBV5-5 and TRBJ2-3 provide the parts outside the CDR3, is DAGVTQSPTHLIKTRGQQVTLRCSPISGHKSVSWYQQVLGQGPQFIFQYYEKEERGRGNFPDRFSARQFPNYSSELNVNALLLGDSALYLCASSLGPESPHTDTQYFGPGTRLTVL.

This clonotype occurred a few times. V gene TRBV7-2 combines with J gene TRBJ2-1, with D perhaps TRBD2 (5 bases). V lost 1 base and J 4 bases, leaving 11 bases between the germline ends. Germline CDR1 is SGHTA and CDR2 is FQGNSA. The CDR3 is 15 amino acids. The CDR3 DNA reads TGTGCCAGCAGCTTAGGGTGGCCGGGATACAATGAGCAGTTCTTC. Amino acids: CASSLGWPGYNEQFF.

This clonotype has at least ten counts. The rearrangement links TRBV25-1 to TRBJ2-7, with unresolved D. The CDR3 length is 15 residues. Trimming shortened V by 10 bases and J by 0 bases, and 19 bases separated the two germline ends. Germline loops: CDR1 MGHDK, CDR2 SYGVNS. DNA of the CDR3: TGTGCCATCGGTTTAGTTTTGGTCCGCTCCTACGAGCAGTACTTC. Translating gives CAIGLVLVRSYEQYF.

In DNA form, the CDR3 reads TGTGCCAGTCGTAGGGAGGTCCACACCGGGGAGCTGTTTTTT. It is translated as CASRREVHTGELFF. V is TRBV4-2 and J is TRBJ2-2, with D possibly TRBD2 on 6 matching bases. The CDR3 is 14 amino acids. Germline CDR1 LGHNA, CDR2 YNFKEQ. Trimming took 9 bases from V and 3 from J, leaving 14 bases between them.

This clonotype was detected a few times. The V and J genes are TRBV7-2 and TRBJ1-4; TRBD1 matches at 9 bases. CDR1 is SGHTA and CDR2 is FQGNSA in the germline V gene. V was pared by 5 bases and J by 8 bases, with 6 bases of the junction left unmatched. The length of the CDR3 is 14 residues. The CDR3 coding sequence is TGTGCCAGCAGCCCCGGGACAGGGATGGAAAAACTGTTTTTT. Encoded protein: CASSPGTGMEKLFF.

The sample holds many counts of this clonotype. The chain carries TRBV12-3 or TRBV12-4 and TRBJ2-5; TRBD2 might be the D (5 bases). The CDR3 loop spans 14 amino acids. Between the trimmed V and J ends, which lost 5 bases and 4 bases, there was a span of 14 bases. CDR3 DNA: TGTGCCAGCAGTACTAGTCGGATTGGAGAGACCCAGTACTTC. Amino acid sequence: CASSTSRIGETQYF.

This clonotype was detected only a few times. The chain combines TRBV19 with TRBJ1-5; no definite D call. Trimming pared 7 bases from V and 4 bases from J, leaving 11 bases between. CDR3 length: 13 residues. Germline V gene sequence: CDR1 LNHDA, CDR2 SQIVND (reference sequence). The CDR3 is CASTGLWNQPQHF. The CDR3 bases are TGTGCCAGTACGGGTTTATGGAATCAGCCCCAGCATTTT.

There are many counts of this clonotype. The chain combines TRBV12-3 or TRBV12-4 with TRBJ2-3; TRBD2 is a possible D gene (5 bases). The ends were cut back, 6 bases at V and 6 bases at J, with 10 bases in the middle. The CDR3 contains 12 residues. This chain's CDR3 is CASSKGGDTQYF. The CDR3 DNA is TGTGCCAGCAGCAAAGGCGGGGATACGCAGTATTTT.

V is TRBV27 and J is TRBJ1-1; 8 bases map to TRBD1. The trim removed 6 bases at V and 5 bases at J, leaving 8 bases unmatched. Germline V CDR1 and CDR2: MNHEY, SMNVEV (reference sequence). This CDR3 region has 14 residues. CDR3 in amino acids: CASSRTQGGTEAFF. The CDR3 coding sequence is TGTGCCAGCAGCCGGACACAGGGGGGGACTGAAGCTTTCTTT.

This clonotype occurred many times. The J gene is TRBJ2-1, the V gene TRBV5-1; 9 bases line up with TRBD2. This CDR3 is 17 amino acids long. Germline V gene lookup returns CDR1 SGHRS and CDR2 YFSETQ. J lost 5 bases, V lost 0 bases, and 9 bases had no gene match. The CDR3 protein is CASSLAPGLAINNEQFF. The CDR3 DNA follows: TGCGCCAGCAGCTTGGCCCCAGGACTAGCGATCAACAATGAGCAGTTCTTC.

This clonotype was detected a few times. The chain has TRBV10-2 and TRBJ2-1; 10 nucleotides agree with TRBD2. CDR3 length equals 17 residues. The V segment lost 3 bases and the J segment 5 bases; nucleotides outside the gene matches: 10. Germline V gene data show CDR1 as WSHSY and CDR2 as SAAADI. The CDR3 DNA sequence: TGCGCCAGCAGTGACAGTCTAGCGGGAGCCCACAACAATGAGCAGTTCTTC. It encodes CASSDSLAGAHNNEQFF.

This clonotype was seen ten or more times. The chain combines TRBV12-3 or TRBV12-4 with TRBJ2-2, with D unclear. The CDR3 length is 11 residues. Trimming removed 6 bases from V and 8 bases from J, with 7 bases in between. The CDR3 protein is CASRKGGELFF. CDR3 bases: TGTGCCAGCAGAAAAGGGGGGGAGCTGTTTTTT.

This clonotype has more than one count but fewer than ten. The chain joins TRBV5-1 to TRBJ1-5, with 7 nucleotides matching TRBD1. V lost 4 bases and J lost 2; bases outside the gene matches: 9. This CDR3 is built from 16 residues. CDR1 and CDR2 (germline): SGHRS, YFSETQ. CDR3 bases: TGCGCCAGCAGCCCGGGACAGACAGAGGGCAATCAGCCCCAGCATTTT. This sequence encodes CASSPGQTEGNQPQHF.

The V and J genes are TRBV14 and TRBJ1-1, with TRBD1 as a possible D gene (5 bases). Trimming left V 4 bases short and J 10 bases short, with 16 bases between. Germline values: CDR1 SGHDN, CDR2 FVKESK. The CDR3 is 13 residues long. The CDR3: CASSREVRQGAFF. The CDR3 DNA reads as TGTGCCAGCAGCCGAGAGGTGCGGCAGGGAGCTTTCTTT.